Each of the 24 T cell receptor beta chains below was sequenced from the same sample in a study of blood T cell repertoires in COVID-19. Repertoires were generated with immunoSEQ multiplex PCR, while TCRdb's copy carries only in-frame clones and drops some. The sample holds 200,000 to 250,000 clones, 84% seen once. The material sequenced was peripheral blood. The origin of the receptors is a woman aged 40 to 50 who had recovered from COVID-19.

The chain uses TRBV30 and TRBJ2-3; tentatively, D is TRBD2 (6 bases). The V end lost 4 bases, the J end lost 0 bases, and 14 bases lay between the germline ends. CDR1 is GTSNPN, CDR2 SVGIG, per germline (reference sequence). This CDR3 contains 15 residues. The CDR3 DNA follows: TGTGCCTGGAATGCCGGGGGTCTTAGCACAGATACGCAGTATTTT. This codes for CAWNAGGLSTDTQYF.

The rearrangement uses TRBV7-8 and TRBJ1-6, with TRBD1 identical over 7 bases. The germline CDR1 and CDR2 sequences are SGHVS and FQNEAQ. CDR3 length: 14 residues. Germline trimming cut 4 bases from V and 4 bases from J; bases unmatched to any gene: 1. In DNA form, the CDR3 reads TGTGCCAGCAGCTCGGGACAGTATAATTCACCCCTCCACTTT. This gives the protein CASSSGQYNSPLHF.

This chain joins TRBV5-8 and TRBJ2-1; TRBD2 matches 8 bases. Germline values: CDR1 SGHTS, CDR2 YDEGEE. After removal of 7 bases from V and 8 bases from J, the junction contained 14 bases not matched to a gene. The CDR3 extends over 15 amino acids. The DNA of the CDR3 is TGTGCCAGCGCCGGGGGGGGGTCCCCATGGGATGAGCAGTTCTTC. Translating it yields CASAGGGSPWDEQFF.

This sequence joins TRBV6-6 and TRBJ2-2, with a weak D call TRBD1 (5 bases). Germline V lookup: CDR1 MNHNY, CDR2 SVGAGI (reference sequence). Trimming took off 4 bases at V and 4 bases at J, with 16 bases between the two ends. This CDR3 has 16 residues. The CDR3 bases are TGTGCCAGCAGTTCCGTAGTGGACATTACCACCGGGGAGCTGTTTTTT. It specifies CASSSVVDITTGELFF.

CDR3 bases: TGTGCCAGCAGCTCGAGGGCGGGGAGGGAGACCCAGTACTTC. Its protein is CASSSRAGRETQYF. The chain has TRBV7-2 and TRBJ2-5; D is possibly TRBD2 (6 bases). Looked up from germline, CDR1 is SGHTA and CDR2 is FQGNSA. This CDR3 has 14 amino acids. V was clipped by 4 bases and J by 5 bases, with 14 bases between them. Drawing the rest from reference TRBV7-2 and TRBJ2-5, the complete variable domain is GAGVSQSPSNKVTEKGKDVELRCDPISGHTALYWYRQSLGQGLEFLIYFQGNSAPDKSGLPSDRFSAERTGGSVSTLTIQRTQQEDSAVYLCASSSRAGRETQYFGPGTRLLVL.

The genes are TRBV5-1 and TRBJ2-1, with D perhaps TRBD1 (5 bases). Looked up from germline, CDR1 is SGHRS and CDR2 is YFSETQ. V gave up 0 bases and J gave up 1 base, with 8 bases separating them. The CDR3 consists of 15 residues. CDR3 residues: CASSLGAGSYNEQFF. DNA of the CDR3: TGCGCCAGCAGCTTGGGGGCAGGGTCCTACAATGAGCAGTTCTTC. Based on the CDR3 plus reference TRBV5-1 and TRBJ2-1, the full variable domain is KAGVTQTPRYLIKTRGQQVTLSCSPISGHRSVSWYQQTPGQGLQFLFEYFSETQRNKGNFPGRFSGRQFSNSRSEMNVSTLELGDSALYLCASSLGAGSYNEQFFGPGTRLTVL.

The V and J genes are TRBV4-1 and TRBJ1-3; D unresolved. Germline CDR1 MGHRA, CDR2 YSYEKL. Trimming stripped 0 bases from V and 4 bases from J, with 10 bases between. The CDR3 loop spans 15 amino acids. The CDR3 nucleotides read TGCGCCAGCAGCCAAGATCTATCACCCGGAAACACCATATATTTT. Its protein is CASSQDLSPGNTIYF.

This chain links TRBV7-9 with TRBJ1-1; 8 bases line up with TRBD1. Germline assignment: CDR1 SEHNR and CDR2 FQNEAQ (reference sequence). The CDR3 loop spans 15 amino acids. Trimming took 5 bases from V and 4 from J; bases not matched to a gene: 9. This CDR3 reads CASSTFRGPTTEAFF. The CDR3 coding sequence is TGTGCCAGCAGCACCTTCAGGGGGCCCACCACTGAAGCTTTCTTT.

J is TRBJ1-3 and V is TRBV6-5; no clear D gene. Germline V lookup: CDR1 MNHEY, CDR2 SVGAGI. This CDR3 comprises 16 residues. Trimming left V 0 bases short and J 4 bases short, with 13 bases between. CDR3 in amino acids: CASSYSGPTGGNTIYF. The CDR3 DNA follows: TGTGCCAGCAGTTACTCTGGACCAACGGGGGGAAACACCATATATTTT.

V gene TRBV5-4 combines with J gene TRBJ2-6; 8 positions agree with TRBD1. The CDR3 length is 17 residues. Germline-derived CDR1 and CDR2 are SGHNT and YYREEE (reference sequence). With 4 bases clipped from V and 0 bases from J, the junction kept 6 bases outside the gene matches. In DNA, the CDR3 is TGTGCCAGCAGCCACGGACAGGGAATCTCTGGGGCCAACGTCCTGACTTTC. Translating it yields CASSHGQGISGANVLTF.

Written as DNA, the CDR3 is TGCGCCAGCAGCTTGGGACAGCTCGAGCAGTACTTC. As protein: CASSLGQLEQYF. The chain couples TRBV5-1 to TRBJ2-7, with D perhaps matching TRBD1 (5 bases). CDR3 length: 12 residues. The V gene lost 0 bases and the J gene lost 6 bases, with 7 bases spanning the gap. The germline V gene encodes CDR1 SGHRS and CDR2 YFSETQ.

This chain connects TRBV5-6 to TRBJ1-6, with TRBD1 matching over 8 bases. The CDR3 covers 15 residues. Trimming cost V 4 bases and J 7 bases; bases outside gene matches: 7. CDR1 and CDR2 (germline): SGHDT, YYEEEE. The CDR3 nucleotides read TGTGCCAGCAGCCAAAGGGACAGGATGAATTCACCCCTCCACTTT. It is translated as CASSQRDRMNSPLHF.

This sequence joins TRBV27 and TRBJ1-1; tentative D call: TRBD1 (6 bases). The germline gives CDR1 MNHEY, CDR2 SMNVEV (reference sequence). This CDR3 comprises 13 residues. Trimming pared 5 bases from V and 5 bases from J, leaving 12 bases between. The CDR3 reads CASSTGRGTEAFF. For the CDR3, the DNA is TGTGCCAGCAGTACAGGGCGGGGGACTGAAGCTTTCTTT.

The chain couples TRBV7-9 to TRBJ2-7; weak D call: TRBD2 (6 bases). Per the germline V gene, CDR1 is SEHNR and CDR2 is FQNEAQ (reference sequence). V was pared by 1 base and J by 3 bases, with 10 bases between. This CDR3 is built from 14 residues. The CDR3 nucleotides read TGTGCCAGCAGCTTAGTGGCTAGCGTCTACGAGCAGTACTTC. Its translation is CASSLVASVYEQYF.

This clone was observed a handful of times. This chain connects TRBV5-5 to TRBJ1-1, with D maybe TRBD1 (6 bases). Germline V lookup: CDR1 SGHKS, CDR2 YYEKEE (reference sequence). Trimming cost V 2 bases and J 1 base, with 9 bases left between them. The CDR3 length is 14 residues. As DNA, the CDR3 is TGTGCCAGCAGCTTCCGGACAGCGAACACTGAAGCTTTCTTT. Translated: CASSFRTANTEAFF.

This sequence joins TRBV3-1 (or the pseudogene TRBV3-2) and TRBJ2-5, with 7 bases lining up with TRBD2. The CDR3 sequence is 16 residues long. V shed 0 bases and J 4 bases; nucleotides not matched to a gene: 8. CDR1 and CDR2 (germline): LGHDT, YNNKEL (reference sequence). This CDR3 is CASSQDLSERGETQYF. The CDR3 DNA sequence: TGTGCCAGCAGCCAAGACCTCAGCGAGCGGGGAGAGACCCAGTACTTC.

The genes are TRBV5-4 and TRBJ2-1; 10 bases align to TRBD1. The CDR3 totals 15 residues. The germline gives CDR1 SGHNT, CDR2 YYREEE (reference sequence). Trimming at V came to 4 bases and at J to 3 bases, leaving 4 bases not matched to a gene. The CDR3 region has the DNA TGTGCCAGCAGCGCGGGACAGGGGATCTACAATGAGCAGTTCTTC. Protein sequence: CASSAGQGIYNEQFF.

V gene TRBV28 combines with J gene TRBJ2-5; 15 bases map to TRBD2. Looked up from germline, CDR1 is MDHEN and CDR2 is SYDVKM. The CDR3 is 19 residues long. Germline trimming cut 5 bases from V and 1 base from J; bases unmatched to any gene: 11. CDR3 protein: CASSTHGLAGGPLQETQYF. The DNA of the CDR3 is TGTGCCAGCAGTACCCATGGACTAGCGGGGGGGCCCCTCCAAGAGACCCAGTACTTC.

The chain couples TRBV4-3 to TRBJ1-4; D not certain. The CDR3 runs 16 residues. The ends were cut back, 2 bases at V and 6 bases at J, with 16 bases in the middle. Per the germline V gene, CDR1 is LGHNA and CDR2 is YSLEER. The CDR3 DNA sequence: TGCGCCAGCAGCCAACAGTCTGGGAGAGAAGATGAAAAACTGTTTTTT. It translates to CASSQQSGREDEKLFF.

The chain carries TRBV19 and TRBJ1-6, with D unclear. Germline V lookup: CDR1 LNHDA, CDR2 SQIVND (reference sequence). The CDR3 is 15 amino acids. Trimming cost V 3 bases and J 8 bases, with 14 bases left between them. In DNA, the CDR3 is TGTGCCAGTAGTATGAAGCCCGATGAGTATTCACCCCTCCACTTT. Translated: CASSMKPDEYSPLHF.

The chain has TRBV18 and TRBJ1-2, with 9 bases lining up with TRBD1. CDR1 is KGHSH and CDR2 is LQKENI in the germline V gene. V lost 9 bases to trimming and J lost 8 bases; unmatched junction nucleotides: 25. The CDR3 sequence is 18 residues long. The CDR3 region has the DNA TGTGCCAGTTCCCGATGGGGGACAGGGAGCCCAAGTGCAGAAGGCTACACCTTC. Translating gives CASSRWGTGSPSAEGYTF.

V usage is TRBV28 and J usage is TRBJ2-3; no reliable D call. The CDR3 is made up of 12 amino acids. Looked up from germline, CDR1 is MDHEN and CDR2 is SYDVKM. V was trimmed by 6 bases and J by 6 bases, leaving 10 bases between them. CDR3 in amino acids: CASSWSADTQYF. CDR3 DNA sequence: TGTGCCAGCAGCTGGAGTGCCGATACGCAGTATTTT. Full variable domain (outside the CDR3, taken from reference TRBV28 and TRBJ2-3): DVKVTQSSRYLVKRTGEKVFLECVQDMDHENMFWYRQDPGLGLRLIYFSYDVKMKEKGDIPEGYSVSREKKERFSLILESASTNQTSMYLCASSWSADTQYFGPGTRLTVL.

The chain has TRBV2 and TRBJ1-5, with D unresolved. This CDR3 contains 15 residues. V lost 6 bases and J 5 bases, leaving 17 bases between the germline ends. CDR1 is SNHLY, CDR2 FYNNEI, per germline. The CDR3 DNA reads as TGTGCCAGCAGCGTGGCGGTCGGTGGCCATCAGCCCCAGCATTTT. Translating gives CASSVAVGGHQPQHF.

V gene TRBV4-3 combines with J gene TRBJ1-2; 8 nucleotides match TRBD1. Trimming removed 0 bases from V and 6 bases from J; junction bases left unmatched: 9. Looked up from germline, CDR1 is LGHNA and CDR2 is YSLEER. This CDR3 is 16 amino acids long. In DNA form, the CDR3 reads TGCGCCAGCAGCCAAGACTTACAGGGGGGGAGGGATGGCTACACCTTC. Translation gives CASSQDLQGGRDGYTF.